This T cell receptor (beta chain) emerged from a study of spatial heterogeneity in lung cancer. Time point denoted: sample taken at primary tumor resection. Unsorted whole RNA from tumor, nontumor lung or frozen PBMC underwent sequencing. Germline loops: CDR1 MNHNS, CDR2 SASEGT. Trimming took 3 bases from V and 2 from J, leaving 7 bases between them. The CDR3 loop spans 13 amino acids. One entry per CDR3 protein results from TCRdb running MiXCR on the 5' RACE reads. This table holds tens of thousands of distinct CDR3 sequences, over 8.5% found once. This chain connects TRBV6-1 to TRBJ2-5; D gene uncertain. The material sequenced was PBMCs, taken at surgery. The receptor's source is a male donor with early-stage non-small cell lung cancer. In DNA form, the CDR3 reads TGTGCCAGCAGTGACGGCAATCAAGAGACCCAGTACTTC. Protein: CASSDGNQETQYF.